One TCR beta chain is described in this entry. The sample is drawn from a study of patients and donors after allogeneic stem cell transplantation. V lost 6 bases, J lost 2 bases, and 5 bases stayed unmatched. The germline V gene has CDR1 MNHNY and CDR2 SVGAGI (reference sequence). CDR3 length: 15 amino acids. TCRdb ran MiXCR on the RT-PCR reads and lists one entry per CDR3 protein. The sample consists of some 92,000 distinct CDR3 sequences, around 49% of them appearing once. The receptor's source is a human donor who was either an allogeneic HSCT recipient or a stem cell or donor lymphocyte infusion donor (not recorded which). It is not recorded whose cells these are; they may come from a transplant donor. The sample comprised blood, either unsorted or a sorted T cell fraction (not recorded which). The chain joins TRBV6-6 to TRBJ1-2, with TRBD1 identical over 11 bases. DNA of the CDR3: TGTGCCAGCAGGGACAGGGGGCCAGGGAACTATGGCTACACCTTC. Its protein product is CASRDRGPGNYGYTF.